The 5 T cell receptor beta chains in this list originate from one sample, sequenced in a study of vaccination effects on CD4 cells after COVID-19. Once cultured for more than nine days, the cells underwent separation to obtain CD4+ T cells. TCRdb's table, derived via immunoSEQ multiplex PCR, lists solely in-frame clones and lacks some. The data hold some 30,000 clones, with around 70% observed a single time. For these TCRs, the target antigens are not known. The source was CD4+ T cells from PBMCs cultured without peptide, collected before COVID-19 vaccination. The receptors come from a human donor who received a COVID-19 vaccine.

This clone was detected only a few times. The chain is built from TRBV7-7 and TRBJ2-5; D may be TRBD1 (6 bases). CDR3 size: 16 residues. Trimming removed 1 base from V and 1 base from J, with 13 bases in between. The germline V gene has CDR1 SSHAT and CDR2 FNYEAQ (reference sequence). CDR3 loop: CASSLGRQVTQETQYF. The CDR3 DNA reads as TGTGCCAGCAGCTTAGGGCGACAGGTGACCCAAGAGACCCAGTACTTC.

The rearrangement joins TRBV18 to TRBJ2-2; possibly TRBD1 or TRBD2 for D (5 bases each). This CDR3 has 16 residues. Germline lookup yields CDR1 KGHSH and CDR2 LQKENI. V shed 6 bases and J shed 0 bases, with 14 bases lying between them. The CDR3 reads CASSPGAAANTGELFF. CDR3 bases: TGTGCCAGCTCGCCCGGGGCCGCCGCGAACACCGGGGAGCTGTTTTTT.

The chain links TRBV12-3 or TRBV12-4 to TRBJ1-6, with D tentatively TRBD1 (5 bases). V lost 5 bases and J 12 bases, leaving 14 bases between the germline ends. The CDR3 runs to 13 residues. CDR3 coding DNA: TGTGCCAGCAGTGGGGACGGTCCTGGACCCCTCCACTTT. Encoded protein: CASSGDGPGPLHF.

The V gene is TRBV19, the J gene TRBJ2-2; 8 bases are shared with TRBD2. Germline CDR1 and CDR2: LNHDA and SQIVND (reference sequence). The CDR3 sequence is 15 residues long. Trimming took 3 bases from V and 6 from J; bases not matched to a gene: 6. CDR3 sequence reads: CASSMPLAGPGELFF. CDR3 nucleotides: TGTGCCAGTAGTATGCCGTTAGCGGGACCCGGGGAGCTGTTTTTT.

For the CDR3, the DNA is TGTGCCAGCAGTTTGGATGGGTCCTACGAGCAGTACTTC. The encoded protein is CASSLDGSYEQYF. The V call is TRBV12-3 or TRBV12-4, the J call TRBJ2-7; D ambiguous. This CDR3 has 13 residues. Trimming removed 3 bases from V and 1 base from J, with 7 bases in between.